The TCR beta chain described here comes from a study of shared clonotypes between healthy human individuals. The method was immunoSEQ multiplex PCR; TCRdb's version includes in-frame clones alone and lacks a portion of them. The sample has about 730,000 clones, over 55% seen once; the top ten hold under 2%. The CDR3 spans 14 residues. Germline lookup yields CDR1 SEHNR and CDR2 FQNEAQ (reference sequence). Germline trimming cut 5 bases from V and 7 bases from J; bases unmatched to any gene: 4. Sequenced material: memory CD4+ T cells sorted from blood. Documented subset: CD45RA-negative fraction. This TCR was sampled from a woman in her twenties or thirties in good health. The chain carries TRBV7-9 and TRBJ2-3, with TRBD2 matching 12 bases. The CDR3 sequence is CASSATSGRYTQYF. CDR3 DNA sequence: TGTGCCAGCAGCGCGACTAGCGGGAGATATACGCAGTATTTT.